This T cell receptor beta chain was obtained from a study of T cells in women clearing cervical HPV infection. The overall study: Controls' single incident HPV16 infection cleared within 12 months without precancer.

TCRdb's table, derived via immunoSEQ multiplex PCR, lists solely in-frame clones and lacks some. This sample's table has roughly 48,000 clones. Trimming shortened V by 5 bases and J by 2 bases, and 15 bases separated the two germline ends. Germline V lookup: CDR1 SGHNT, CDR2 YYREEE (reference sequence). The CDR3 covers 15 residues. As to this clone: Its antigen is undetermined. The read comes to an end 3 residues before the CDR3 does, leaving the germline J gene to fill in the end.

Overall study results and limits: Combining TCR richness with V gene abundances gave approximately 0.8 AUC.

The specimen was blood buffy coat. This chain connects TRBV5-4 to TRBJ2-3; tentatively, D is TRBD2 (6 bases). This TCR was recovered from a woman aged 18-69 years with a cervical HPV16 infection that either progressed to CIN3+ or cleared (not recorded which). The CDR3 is CASSSTGTPTDTQYF. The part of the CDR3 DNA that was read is TGTGCCAGCAGTTCAACCGGGACTCCCACAGATACG.